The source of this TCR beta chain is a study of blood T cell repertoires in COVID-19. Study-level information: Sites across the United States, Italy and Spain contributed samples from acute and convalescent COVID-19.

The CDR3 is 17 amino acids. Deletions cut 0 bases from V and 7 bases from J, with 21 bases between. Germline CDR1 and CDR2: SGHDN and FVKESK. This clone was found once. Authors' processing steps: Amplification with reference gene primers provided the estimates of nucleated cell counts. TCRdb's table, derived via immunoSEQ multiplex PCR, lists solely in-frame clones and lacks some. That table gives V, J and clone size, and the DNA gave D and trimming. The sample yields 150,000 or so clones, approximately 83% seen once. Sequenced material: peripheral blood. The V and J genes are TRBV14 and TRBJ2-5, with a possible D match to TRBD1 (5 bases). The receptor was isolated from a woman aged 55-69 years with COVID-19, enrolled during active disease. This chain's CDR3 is CASSQDGQGLGKVTQYF. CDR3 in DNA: TGTGCCAGCAGCCAAGATGGGCAGGGCTTGGGAAAGGTGACCCAGTACTTC.